What follows describes a single TCR beta chain. This table comes from immunoSEQ multiplex PCR, and its TCRdb copy is limited to in-frame clones, with some not included. The sample has about 62,000 clones, roughly 80% seen once; the top ten hold roughly 18%. The sample originates from a study of blood T cell repertoires in COVID-19. Overall study: Both acute and convalescent COVID-19 samples were obtained from the United States, Italy and Spain. Nucleic acid was either cDNA or gDNA, and it came from T cells, B-cell-depleted T cells, or PBMCs.

With V trimmed by 0 bases and J by 6 bases, 9 bases remained unmatched. From germline, CDR1 is SGHNT and CDR2 YYREEE (reference sequence). CDR3 length: 17 amino acids. This chain uses TRBV5-4 with TRBJ2-1; 10 bases agree with TRBD2. The sample comprised peripheral blood. The sequence was collected from a man between 60 and 70 years old with acute or convalescent COVID-19. DNA of the CDR3: TGTGCCAGCAGCTTGGAGATTCTAGCGGGAGAATTCAATGAGCAGTTCTTC. Its protein product is CASSLEILAGEFNEQFF.